The rows below give T cell receptor beta chains drawn from one sample of a study of radiation and T cells in renal cell carcinoma. Generated by immunoSEQ multiplex PCR, the TCRdb table keeps only in-frame clones and is missing some. Altogether around 64,000 clones are present, 60% to 85% being singletons, with the ten largest covering 7.3%. This specimen was blood, taken from a patient whose treatment included radiotherapy and nephrectomy. These receptors all stem from a man aged 55-75 years with renal cell carcinoma. CDR3s include the opening cysteine and the closing phenylalanine or tryptophan. A D gene is named only where the DNA matches it firmly. Not all rows give a size; the values are once, few, many and, for expanded clones, a class.

>TRBJ1-2|NA|TRBD1|TRBV6-5
CASSITGTGAQGYTF
TGTGCCAGCAGTATAACCGGGACAGGGGCGCAGGGCTACACCTTC
>TRBJ2-4|NA|NA|TRBV4-3
CASSQDWTDNSLQYF
TGCGCCAGCAGCCAAGATTGGACAGACAATAGTCTTCAGTACTTC
>TRBJ1-1|NA|NA|TRBV2
CASREFEAFF
TGTGCCAGCAGGGAGTTTGAAGCTTTCTTT
>TRBJ1-5|NA|NA|TRBV6-5
CASSPPGGRNQPQHF
TGTGCCAGCAGCCCCCCCGGGGGGCGGAATCAGCCCCAGCATTTT
>TRBJ1-2|NA|TRBD1|TRBV6-6
CASSLTGGASFGYTF
TGTGCCAGCAGTTTGACAGGGGGCGCCTCTTTTGGCTACACCTTC
>TRBJ1-5|few|NA|TRBV7-9
CASSLGEGGGYQPQHF
TGTGCCAGCAGCCTAGGCGAGGGCGGAGGATATCAGCCCCAGCATTTT
>TRBJ1-2|NA|NA|TRBV5-1
CASSALDRLEYGYTF
TGCGCCAGCAGCGCATTGGACAGACTCGAGTATGGCTACACCTTC
>TRBJ1-4|NA|TRBD1|TRBV5-1
CASSLALTGGGEKLFF
TGCGCCAGCAGCTTGGCCCTGACAGGGGGGGGTGAAAAACTGTTTTTT
>TRBJ2-5|NA|NA|TRBV19
CASSKFRGAQETQYF
TGTGCCAGTAGTAAATTTCGGGGGGCGCAAGAGACCCAGTACTTC
>TRBJ2-2|NA|NA|TRBV18
CASSPSGDTGELFF
TGTGCCAGCTCACCTAGCGGAGACACCGGGGAGCTGTTTTTT
>TRBJ2-7|NA|TRBD1|TRBV6-5
CASSYSRTGVEQYF
TGTGCCAGCAGTTACTCGCGGACAGGGGTTGAGCAGTACTTC
>TRBJ1-2|NA|NA|TRBV28
CASSLSTNYGYTF
TGTGCCAGCAGTTTAAGTACTAACTATGGCTACACCTTC
>TRBJ1-6|NA|NA|TRBV19
CASSSPGAGGTPLHF
TGTGCCAGTAGTTCGCCGGGCGCGGGGGGAACACCCCTCCACTTT
>TRBJ1-3|NA|TRBD1|TRBV9
CASSWDRDRGNTIYF
TGTGCCAGCAGCTGGGACCGGGACAGGGGAAACACCATATATTTT
>TRBJ2-6|NA|NA|TRBV28
CASSFQYLNSGANVLTF
TGTGCCAGCAGTTTTCAGTATCTTAACTCTGGGGCCAACGTCCTGACTTTC
>TRBJ1-1|NA|NA|TRBV6-1
CASSPRRLNTEAFF
TGTGCCAGCAGTCCACGGAGGTTGAACACTGAAGCTTTCTTT
>TRBJ2-1|once|NA|TRBV28
CASLRDTYNEQFF
TGTGCCAGCCTCCGGGACACCTACAATGAGCAGTTCTTC
>TRBJ2-7|once|NA|TRBV5-4
CASSRDPPSAREQYF
TGTGCCAGCAGCAGAGACCCTCCTTCCGCGCGGGAGCAGTACTTC
>TRBJ2-5|NA|NA|TRBV7-8
CASSFNRQETQYF
TGTGCCAGCAGCTTCAACAGACAAGAGACCCAGTACTTC
>TRBJ1-2|NA|TRBD1|TRBV2
CATYWDRESPNYGYTF
TGTGCCACCTACTGGGACAGGGAATCCCCTAACTATGGCTACACCTTC